What follows describes a single T cell receptor beta chain. The PCR made use of 60 Vbeta and 13 Jbeta primers. In the authors' workflow: Later, an analysis found some 80 million unique TCR beta chains, and around 10 million of these were shared. The method was immunoSEQ multiplex PCR; TCRdb's version includes in-frame clones alone and lacks a portion of them. V and J calls and clone size are as listed in that table; D and trimming were resolved from the DNA. Among some 130,000 clones listed, approximately 74% were seen once. Likely unrecorded immune exposures existed in these nominally healthy donors. These data are taken from a study of cytomegalovirus exposure and HLA in healthy donors. The V gene's germline CDR1 is SGHRS and CDR2 YFSETQ. The V and J ends lost 3 bases and 5 bases respectively, with 15 bases between them. This CDR3 comprises 15 residues.

This TCR was sampled from a male donor in good health and CMV-seronegative. The chain combines TRBV5-1 with TRBJ2-1; TRBD2 is a possible D gene (6 bases). Sequencing was done on a sample of PBMCs. In DNA form, the CDR3 reads TGCGCCAGCAGCTCGGAGGGACTCCTGGACAATGAGCAGTTCTTC. Its protein is CASSSEGLLDNEQFF.